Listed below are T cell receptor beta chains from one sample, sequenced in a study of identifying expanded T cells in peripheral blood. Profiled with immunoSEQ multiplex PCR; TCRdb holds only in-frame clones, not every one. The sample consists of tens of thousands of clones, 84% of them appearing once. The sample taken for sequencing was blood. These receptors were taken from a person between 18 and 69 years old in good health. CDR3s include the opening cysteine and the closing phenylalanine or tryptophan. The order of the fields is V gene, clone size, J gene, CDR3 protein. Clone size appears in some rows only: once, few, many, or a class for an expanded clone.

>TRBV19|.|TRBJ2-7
CASCTIKFLYEQYF
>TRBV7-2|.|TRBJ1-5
CASSVRVDQPQHF
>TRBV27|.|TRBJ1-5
CASSLGGRQPQHF
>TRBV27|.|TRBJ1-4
CASRRGIDGEKLFF
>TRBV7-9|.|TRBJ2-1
CASSLELALRRYNEQFF
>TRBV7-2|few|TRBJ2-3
CASSLEGRVEMDTQYF
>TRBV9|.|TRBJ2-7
CASSVGIAGGIDEQYF
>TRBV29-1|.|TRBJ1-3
CSVSTTGVGNTIYF
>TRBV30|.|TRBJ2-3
CAWSVQVSGQMTDTQYF
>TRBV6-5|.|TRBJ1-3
CASSPSEDTNTIYF
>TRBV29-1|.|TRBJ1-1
CSVEGANTEAFF
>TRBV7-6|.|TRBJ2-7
CASSLARTSGDYYEQYF
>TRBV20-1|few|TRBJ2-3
CSALYADTQYF
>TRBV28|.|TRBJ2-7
CASSPYFLRQGDSPFSENYEQYF
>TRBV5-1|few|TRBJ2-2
CASSLLSGGELFF
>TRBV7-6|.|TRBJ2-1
CASSLEYGSYNEQFF
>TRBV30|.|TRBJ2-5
CAWRISSGMAGTQYF
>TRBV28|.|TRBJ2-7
CASSSLGQGGDEQYF
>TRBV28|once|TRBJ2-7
CASSFGQATYEQYF
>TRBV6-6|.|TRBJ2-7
CASSYEGYTYEQYF
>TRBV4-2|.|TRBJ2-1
CASSQEKDRGFEQFF
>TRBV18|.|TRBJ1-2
CASSPGNYGYTF
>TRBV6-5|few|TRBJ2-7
CASSPAGTSGYEQYF
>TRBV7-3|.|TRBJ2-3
CASSWRERDTQYF
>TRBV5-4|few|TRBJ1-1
CASSLGIQGRTEAFF
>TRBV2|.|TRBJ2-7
CASSVDRWGEQYF
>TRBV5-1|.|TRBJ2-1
CASCELAGGSSYNEQFF
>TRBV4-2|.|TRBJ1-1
CASSALGGEKNTEAFF
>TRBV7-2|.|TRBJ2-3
CASSTRLAGADTQYF
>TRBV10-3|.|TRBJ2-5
CAISVGGRVGGQETQYF
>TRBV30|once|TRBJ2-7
CAWSVLAGSYEQYF
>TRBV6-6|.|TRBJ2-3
CASSYVGSDTDTQYF
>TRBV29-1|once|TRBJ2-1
CSVDSYNEQFF
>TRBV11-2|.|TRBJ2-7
CASRPSGKGSYEQYF
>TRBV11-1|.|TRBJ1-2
CASSPVDRARLHTF
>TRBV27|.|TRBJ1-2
CASSLLGTGGIRGDGYTF
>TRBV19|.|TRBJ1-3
CASSPKAGNTIYF
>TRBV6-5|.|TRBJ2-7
CASSYSERSEQYF
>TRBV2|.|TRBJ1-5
CASTAQASYSNQPQHF
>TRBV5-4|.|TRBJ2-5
CASSLWDRGWETQYF
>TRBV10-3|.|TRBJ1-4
CAISESSTGEKLFF
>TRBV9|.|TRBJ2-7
CASSPGAGVSYEQYF
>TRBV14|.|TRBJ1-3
CASSQDQNSGNTIYF
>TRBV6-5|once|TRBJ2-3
CASTYRKGVDTQYF
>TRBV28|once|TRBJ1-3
CASTTTTAGGDGNTIYF
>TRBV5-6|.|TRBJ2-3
CASSPGTGITDTQYF
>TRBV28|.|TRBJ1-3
CASSPPRGRENTIYF
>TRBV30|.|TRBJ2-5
CAWSVLAGIETQYF
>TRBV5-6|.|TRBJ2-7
CASSLGLEVPYEQYF
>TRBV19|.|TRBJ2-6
CASKKQGGGANVLTF
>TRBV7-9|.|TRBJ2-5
CASSRGTGQETQYF
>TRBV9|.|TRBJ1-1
CASSPPKTDENTEAFF
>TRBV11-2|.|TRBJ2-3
CASSDERDTQYF
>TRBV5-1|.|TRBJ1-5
CASSLGGGPGNQPQHF
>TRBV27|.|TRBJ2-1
CASGLAGVDEQFF
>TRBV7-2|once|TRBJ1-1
CASSLGRGEMNTEAFF
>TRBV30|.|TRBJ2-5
CAWSVGARHGYGETQYF